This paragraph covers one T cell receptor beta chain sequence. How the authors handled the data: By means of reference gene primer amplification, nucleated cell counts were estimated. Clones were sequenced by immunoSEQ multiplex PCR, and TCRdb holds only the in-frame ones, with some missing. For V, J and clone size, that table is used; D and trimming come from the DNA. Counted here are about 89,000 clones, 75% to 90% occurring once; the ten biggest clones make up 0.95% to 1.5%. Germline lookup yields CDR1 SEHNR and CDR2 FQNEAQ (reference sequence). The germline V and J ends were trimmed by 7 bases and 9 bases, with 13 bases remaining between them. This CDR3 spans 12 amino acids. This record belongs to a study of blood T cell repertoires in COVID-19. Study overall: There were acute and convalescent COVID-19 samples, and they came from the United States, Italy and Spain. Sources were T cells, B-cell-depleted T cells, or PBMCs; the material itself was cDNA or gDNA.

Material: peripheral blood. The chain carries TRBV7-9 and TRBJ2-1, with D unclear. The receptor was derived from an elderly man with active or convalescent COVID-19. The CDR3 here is CASMHLSGEQFF. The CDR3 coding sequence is TGTGCCAGCATGCATCTTTCGGGTGAGCAGTTCTTC.